This TCR beta chain comes out of a study of beta chain features in type 1 diabetes. Study at large: Cell yields, gender and age were similar in healthy donors and patients.

Trimming left V 9 bases short and J 7 bases short, with 13 bases between. Germline loops: CDR1 MNHEY, CDR2 SVGAGI. This CDR3 spans 12 amino acids. Note on this clone: The antigen is undetermined.

cDNA synthesis used the whole RNA isolate, giving expressed TCRB sequences. The table came from immunoSEQ multiplex PCR; TCRdb's copy has only in-frame clones and leaves some out. This sample has a few hundred thousand clones, with over 12% found just once. Findings and caveats of the study: All four CD4+ subsets from Type 1 diabetes patients carried moderately but significantly shorter TCRB CDR3s. In type 1 diabetes patients, VDJ junctions had fewer insertions; deletions at these junctions were more frequent.

One heparinised draw of blood, averaging roughly 110 mL, came from each donor. A CD45RO/CCR7/CD25/CD127/CD95/CD27 panel sorted naive, central memory, regulatory and stem cell-like memory CD4+ cells. This receptor was obtained from a man aged 18 to 29 with type 1 diabetes. Material for sequencing was naive CD4+ T cells from blood. The rearrangement joins TRBV6-5 to TRBJ1-5; the D gene is possibly TRBD1 (5 bases). The CDR3 sequence: CASQSRGQPQHF. The CDR3 DNA follows: TGTGCCAGTCAGTCCCGGGGGCAGCCCCAGCATTTT.